One and the same sample provided the 21 T cell receptor beta chains below, sequenced in a study of cytomegalovirus exposure and HLA in healthy donors. Libraries were prepared by immunoSEQ multiplex PCR; TCRdb keeps only in-frame clonotypes and omits some of them. The sample contains about 56,000 clones, 90% to 95% of which appear only once. Sequenced sample: PBMCs. These receptors all stem from a man between 18 and 29 years old in good health and CMV-seronegative.

J is TRBJ2-1 and V is TRBV2, with D perhaps TRBD2 (7 bases). The germline V and J ends were trimmed by 6 bases and 8 bases, with 17 bases remaining between them. The germline gives CDR1 SNHLY, CDR2 FYNNEI. The CDR3 has 14 amino acids. CDR3: CASREGGNIYEQFF. The CDR3 DNA reads TGTGCCAGCAGGGAGGGGGGGAATATATATGAGCAGTTCTTC.

The V and J genes are TRBV2 and TRBJ2-2; 12 bases are shared with TRBD2. Germline loops: CDR1 SNHLY, CDR2 FYNNEI. The CDR3 has 20 amino acids. The trim removed 7 bases at V and 1 base at J, leaving 16 bases unmatched. CDR3 sequence: CASMPRPGLAGQRNTGELFF. CDR3 DNA: TGTGCCAGCATGCCCAGGCCTGGACTAGCGGGGCAAAGGAACACCGGGGAGCTGTTTTTT.

The chain carries TRBV21-1 and TRBJ2-7; TRBD1, the table's D call, lacks a check against the DNA. TRBV21-1 is termed a pseudogene. This CDR3 contains 16 residues. CDR3 bases: TGTGCCAGCAATCCCTTAAAGCCCTCAAACAGGTACGAGCAGTACTTC. Amino acids: CASNPLKPSNRYEQYF.

The V call is TRBV6-5, the J call TRBJ1-2; D call uncertain. The CDR3 runs to 13 residues. The ends were cut back, 4 bases at V and 3 bases at J, with 9 bases in the middle. CDR1 MNHEY and CDR2 SVGAGI come from the germline V gene. For the CDR3, the DNA is TGTGCCAGCAGTTCTAGTGTTCACTATGGCTACACCTTC. Protein sequence: CASSSSVHYGYTF.

V gene TRBV13 combines with J gene TRBJ2-7; TRBD1 aligns across 9 bases. V was pared by 5 bases and J by 4 bases, with 6 bases of the junction left unmatched. This CDR3 contains 14 residues. Per the germline V gene, CDR1 is PRHDT and CDR2 is FYEKMQ (reference sequence). CDR3 loop: CASSHRGLPYEQYF. As DNA, the CDR3 is TGTGCCAGCAGCCACAGGGGGCTCCCGTACGAGCAGTACTTC.

The rearrangement links TRBV14 to TRBJ1-1; the D gene is possibly TRBD1 (5 bases). Trimming stripped 4 bases from V and 6 bases from J, with 18 bases between. CDR3 length: 15 residues. Germline V lookup: CDR1 SGHDN, CDR2 FVKESK. The CDR3 loop reads CASSPILRGSAEAFF. The CDR3 coding sequence is TGTGCCAGCAGCCCCATACTCCGGGGGAGCGCTGAAGCTTTCTTT.

The rearrangement uses TRBV7-2 and TRBJ2-1; 8 nucleotides line up with TRBD2. Losses at the gene ends were 0 bases for V and 9 bases for J; bases not matched to a gene: 16. In germline, CDR1 is SGHTA, CDR2 FQGNSA. CDR3 length: 18 amino acids. The CDR3 protein is CASSLANSGVFEWSEQFF. The CDR3 coding sequence is TGTGCCAGCAGCTTAGCAAATAGCGGGGTCTTTGAATGGAGTGAGCAGTTCTTC.

The V call is TRBV19, the J call TRBJ1-3; D uncertain. V lost 5 bases and J lost 8, with 22 bases in between. There are 16 residues in the CDR3. CDR1 and CDR2 (germline): LNHDA, SQIVND (reference sequence). CDR3 amino acids: CASSAGNQGSRHTIYF. DNA of the CDR3: TGTGCCAGTAGTGCTGGGAACCAAGGGAGCCGACACACCATATATTTT.

This chain links TRBV28 with TRBJ1-1; maybe TRBD1 (5 bases). The CDR3 runs to 14 residues. The V end lost 1 base, the J end lost 5 bases, and 11 bases lay between the germline ends. Looked up from germline, CDR1 is MDHEN and CDR2 is SYDVKM. The CDR3 DNA reads as TGTGCCAGCAGTTTATTCAGGGTTAAGACTGAAGCTTTCTTT. Protein product: CASSLFRVKTEAFF.

This chain connects TRBV5-1 to TRBJ2-5; 7 bases agree with TRBD1. The V gene end was trimmed by 0 bases and the J gene end by 5 bases; junction bases not matched to a gene: 10. Germline CDR1 and CDR2: SGHRS and YFSETQ. CDR3 length equals 16 residues. The CDR3 DNA sequence: TGCGCCAGCAGCTTGGTTCCCAGACAGGGTGTTGAGACCCAGTACTTC. Translated, it gives CASSLVPRQGVETQYF.

This clone was recorded only once. J is TRBJ1-5 and V is TRBV7-2, with a possible D match to TRBD1 (6 bases). CDR3 length: 15 residues. Germline V CDR1 and CDR2: SGHTA, FQGNSA. Trimming took off 1 base at V and 6 bases at J, with 13 bases between the two ends. CDR3 protein: CASSLGTVRSQPQHF. The DNA for the CDR3 is TGTGCCAGCAGCTTAGGGACAGTTAGGAGTCAGCCCCAGCATTTT.

The chain links TRBV11-3 to TRBJ2-7; the D gene is possibly TRBD1 (5 bases). CDR3 size: 14 residues. V lost 3 bases and J lost 2, with 11 bases in between. Per the germline V gene, CDR1 is SGHNT and CDR2 is YENEEA. CDR3 bases: TGTGCCAGCAGCTTTTCTGACAGACCCTACGAGCAGTACTTC. Amino acid sequence: CASSFSDRPYEQYF.

This chain connects TRBV21-1 to TRBJ2-5; TRBD1, as called in the table, went unchecked against the DNA. TRBV21-1 constitutes a pseudogene. The CDR3 is made up of 13 amino acids. The DNA for the CDR3 is TGTGCCAGCAAGACACCGTGGCAAGAGACCCAGTACTTC. Translated, it gives CASKTPWQETQYF.

The rearrangement links TRBV6-5 to TRBJ2-7; TRBD2 matches at 8 bases. Trimming at V came to 7 bases and at J to 3 bases, leaving 11 bases not matched to a gene. Looked up from germline, CDR1 is MNHEY and CDR2 is SVGAGI. There are 15 residues in the CDR3. As DNA, the CDR3 is TGTGCCAGCAAGCGGAGCCTAGCGGGCTACTACGAGCAGTACTTC. Protein product: CASKRSLAGYYEQYF.

V usage is TRBV27 and J usage is TRBJ2-7; 9 bases are a match to TRBD1. Trimming removed 5 bases from V and 1 base from J; junction bases left unmatched: 6. The CDR3 runs to 15 residues. Germline lookup yields CDR1 MNHEY and CDR2 SMNVEV (reference sequence). The CDR3 DNA follows: TGTGCCAGCAGTCTCCGGACAGGGGCGTCCTACGAGCAGTACTTC. Its translation is CASSLRTGASYEQYF.

The chain carries TRBV28 and TRBJ1-1, with D perhaps TRBD1 (5 bases). The CDR3 contains 15 residues. V lost 6 bases to trimming and J lost 0 bases, with 14 bases between them. Germline CDR1 is MDHEN and CDR2 is SYDVKM. The CDR3 DNA follows: TGTGCCAGCAGCGGACAAGGACGGCTGAACACTGAAGCTTTCTTT. This gives the protein CASSGQGRLNTEAFF.

The genes are TRBV27 and TRBJ1-4, with no clear D. Germline CDR1 MNHEY, CDR2 SMNVEV (reference sequence). The CDR3 runs 15 residues. Trimming pared 8 bases from V and 9 bases from J, leaving 22 bases between. The CDR3 here is CASSKSGVFGKKLFF. In nucleotides, the CDR3 is TGTGCCAGCTCCAAGAGCGGAGTCTTCGGGAAAAAACTGTTTTTT.

This clone appeared once. The chain combines TRBV9 with TRBJ2-1; 9 nucleotides line up with TRBD1. With V trimmed by 3 bases and J by 10 bases, 8 bases remained unmatched. This CDR3 has 14 residues. The V gene's germline CDR1 is SGDLS and CDR2 YYNGEE. The CDR3 spells CASSGGTGSGEQFF. CDR3 bases: TGTGCCAGCAGCGGGGGGACAGGGAGTGGGGAGCAGTTCTTC.

The V call is TRBV5-1, the J call TRBJ2-6; perhaps TRBD2 as D (6 bases). V gave up 0 bases and J gave up 0 bases, with 7 bases separating them. CDR1 and CDR2 (germline): SGHRS, YFSETQ. The CDR3 spans 16 residues. This CDR3 reads CASSLGGTSGANVLTF. For the CDR3, the DNA is TGCGCCAGCAGCTTGGGCGGGACCTCTGGGGCCAACGTCCTGACTTTC.

The J gene is TRBJ2-3, the V gene TRBV18; D uncertain. The germline V gene has CDR1 KGHSH and CDR2 LQKENI. There are 18 residues in the CDR3. Deletions cut 4 bases from V and 2 bases from J, with 22 bases between. CDR3 amino acids: CASSQANVVSRFTDTQYF. CDR3 nucleotide sequence: TGTGCCAGCTCACAAGCAAACGTGGTTAGTAGATTCACAGATACGCAGTATTTT.

The rearrangement links TRBV14 to TRBJ1-4; no clear D gene. The CDR3 contains 13 residues. V was shortened by 4 bases and J by 7 bases, with 10 bases between the two germline ends. The germline CDR1 and CDR2 sequences are SGHDN and FVKESK. The CDR3 region has the DNA TGTGCCAGCAGCCCACAGCGGGGTGAAAAACTGTTTTTT. It encodes CASSPQRGEKLFF.